The rows below give T cell receptor beta chains drawn from one sample of a study of blood T cell repertoires in COVID-19. The method was immunoSEQ multiplex PCR; TCRdb's version includes in-frame clones alone and lacks a portion of them. The sample lists around 250,000 clones, more than 70% occurring once. The sample comprised peripheral blood. The source of these receptors is a woman of 80 years or more with COVID-19, enrolled during active disease. The CDR3 runs from the conserved cysteine through the conserved F or W. The order of the fields is V gene, J gene, clone size, D gene, CDR3 protein, CDR3 DNA. A D gene is named only where the DNA matches it firmly. Only part of the rows carry a size: once, few, many, or a class if the clone is expanded.

>TRBV12-3/TRBV12-4|TRBJ1-1|.|.
CASKGFTDTEAFF
TGTGCCAGCAAGGGGTTTACGGACACTGAAGCTTTCTTT
>TRBV4-1|TRBJ2-1|.|.
CASSQDPAGSWNEQFF
TGCGCCAGCAGCCAAGATCCGGCGGGTTCTTGGAATGAGCAGTTCTTC
>TRBV19|TRBJ2-1|.|.
CASTSSGKGNEQFF
TGTGCCAGTACATCGTCAGGGAAAGGCAATGAGCAGTTCTTC
>TRBV3-1/TRBV3-2|TRBJ2-3|.|TRBD1
CASSPGGDTQYF
TGTGCCAGCAGCCCAGGGGGAGATACGCAGTATTTT
>TRBV11-2|TRBJ1-5|.|.
CASSFVNGSQPQHF
TGTGCCAGCAGCTTTGTGAACGGTAGTCAGCCCCAGCATTTT
>TRBV6-2/TRBV6-3|TRBJ1-1|once|TRBD1
CASSYAGQQKAFF
TGTGCCAGCAGTTACGCGGGACAGCAAAAAGCTTTCTTT
>TRBV3-1/TRBV3-2|TRBJ2-3|.|.
CASSLRGSSTDTQYF
TGTGCCAGCAGTCTACGGGGTTCGAGCACAGATACGCAGTATTTT
>TRBV7-2|TRBJ1-2|.|TRBD1
CASSLQGQGVGYTF
TGTGCCAGCAGCTTACAGGGACAGGGGGTAGGCTACACCTTC
>TRBV15|TRBJ1-6|once|.
CATSRDRSPSPLHF
TGTGCCACCAGCAGAGATCGCAGTCCCTCACCCCTCCACTTT
>TRBV9|TRBJ1-1|.|.
CAKPRVSLWTEAFF
TGTGCCAAACCCAGGGTATCTCTTTGGACTGAAGCTTTCTTT
>TRBV6-5|TRBJ2-7|.|.
CASSYSMSGKAYEQYF
TGTGCCAGCAGTTACTCGATGTCAGGAAAGGCCTACGAGCAGTACTTC
>TRBV19|TRBJ2-5|few|.
CASSNREPQETQYF
TGTGCCAGTAGTAATCGGGAGCCCCAAGAGACCCAGTACTTC
>TRBV5-1|TRBJ2-3|.|.
CASSLGWRAGTDTQYF
TGCGCCAGCAGCCTGGGGTGGAGAGCTGGCACAGATACGCAGTATTTT
>TRBV5-1|TRBJ1-1|.|.
CASSLDSMNTEAFF
TGCGCCAGCAGCCTGGACAGCATGAACACTGAAGCTTTCTTT
>TRBV30|TRBJ2-2|.|TRBD1
CAWNTGGRNTGELFF
TGTGCCTGGAACACAGGGGGCCGAAACACCGGGGAGCTGTTTTTT
>TRBV25-1|TRBJ2-2|.|TRBD1
CASRGQGNTGELFF
TGTGCCAGCAGGGGACAGGGGAACACCGGGGAGCTGTTTTTT
>TRBV28|TRBJ2-5|.|.
CASRPVGGGILYQETQYF
TGTGCCAGCAGACCGGTTGGCGGCGGAATCCTTTACCAAGAGACCCAGTACTTC
>TRBV16|TRBJ1-2|.|.
CASSQFPLTDYTF
TGTGCCAGCAGCCAATTCCCCCTGACAGACTACACCTTC
>TRBV4-3|TRBJ2-1|.|.
CASSQSVSPIGLNEQFF
TGCGCCAGCAGCCAATCCGTATCTCCAATCGGACTTAATGAGCAGTTCTTC
>TRBV19|TRBJ1-5|once|.
CASSSWTPNQPQHF
TGTGCCAGTAGTTCATGGACACCTAATCAGCCCCAGCATTTT
>TRBV19|TRBJ2-1|once|TRBD2
CASRSRAGGSSSYNEQFF
TGTGCCAGTAGAAGTCGAGCGGGGGGCTCGAGCTCCTACAATGAGCAGTTCTTC
>TRBV14|TRBJ1-1|.|.
CASSPTGVGEAFF
TGTGCCAGCAGTCCGACAGGTGTGGGTGAAGCTTTCTTT
>TRBV6-5|TRBJ1-1|.|.
CASREGGDGEAFF
TGTGCCAGCAGAGAGGGAGGGGATGGTGAAGCTTTCTTT
>TRBV6-5|TRBJ1-2|once|.
CASSYYSDGGGYGYTF
TGTGCCAGCAGTTATTATTCTGATGGGGGCGGCTATGGCTACACCTTC
>TRBV6-5|TRBJ1-2|.|.
CASSPRGSWYGYTF
TGTGCCAGCAGTCCAAGGGGTAGTTGGTATGGCTACACCTTC
>TRBV10-1|TRBJ1-1|.|.
CASSVRFSTEAFF
TGCGCCAGCAGTGTTCGGTTTTCCACTGAAGCTTTCTTT
>TRBV6-2/TRBV6-3|TRBJ2-7|.|.
CASSFYSGFYEQYF
TGTGCCAGCAGTTTTTATTCAGGGTTCTACGAGCAGTACTTC
>TRBV2|TRBJ2-7|once|.
CASERGGKREQYF
TGTGCCAGCGAAAGGGGGGGGAAGCGCGAGCAGTACTTC
>TRBV6-5|TRBJ2-7|.|TRBD1
CASSCWGQGVDEQYF
TGTGCCAGCAGTTGCTGGGGACAGGGGGTGGACGAGCAGTACTTC
>TRBV6-5|TRBJ1-5|.|.
CASNERTSGGPQHF
TGTGCCAGCAACGAAAGGACTTCGGGGGGGCCCCAGCATTTT
>TRBV6-6|TRBJ1-5|.|TRBD1
CASRNQGAGPQHF
TGTGCCAGCAGAAACCAGGGGGCGGGGCCCCAGCATTTT
>TRBV2|TRBJ1-1|.|.
CASIPGVNTEAFF
TGTGCCAGCATTCCAGGGGTAAACACTGAAGCTTTCTTT
>TRBV7-2|TRBJ1-4|.|.
CASSEQRTPNEKLFF
TGTGCCAGCAGCGAACAAAGAACCCCTAATGAAAAACTGTTTTTT
>TRBV18|TRBJ2-3|once|TRBD2
CASSPALVQRGGEDTQYF
TGTGCCAGCTCACCAGCTCTGGTTCAGCGGGGGGGAGAAGATACGCAGTATTTT
>TRBV18|TRBJ1-6|once|.
CASSPPGTYNSPLHF
TGTGCCAGCTCTCCGCCGGGAACTTATAATTCACCCCTCCACTTT
>TRBV10-3|TRBJ1-2|.|TRBD1
CAISKVLDDRGSWGYTF
TGTGCCATCAGTAAAGTTTTAGACGACAGGGGGAGTTGGGGCTACACCTTC
>TRBV2|TRBJ1-2|.|.
CASRREGANYGYTF
TGTGCCAGCAGGCGGGAAGGAGCTAACTATGGCTACACCTTC
>TRBV6-5|TRBJ1-2|few|.
CASSRDWYGYTF
TGTGCCAGCAGCCGGGACTGGTATGGCTACACCTTC
>TRBV11-2|TRBJ1-2|.|TRBD1
CASSRQGAEGYTF
TGTGCCAGCAGTCGCCAGGGGGCCGAGGGCTACACCTTC
>TRBV24-1|TRBJ1-2|.|TRBD1
CATSDFQGAGGYTF
TGTGCCACCAGTGATTTCCAGGGGGCGGGTGGCTACACCTTC
>TRBV11-2|TRBJ1-4|.|.
CASSLDGRGANEKLFF
TGTGCCAGCAGCTTAGATGGGAGGGGGGCTAATGAAAAACTGTTTTTT
>TRBV11-2|TRBJ2-5|.|.
CASSLAWQGKETQYF
TGTGCCAGCAGCTTAGCATGGCAGGGAAAAGAGACCCAGTACTTC
>TRBV3-1/TRBV3-2|TRBJ2-5|.|TRBD2
CASSQEERGWLGETQYF
TGTGCCAGCAGCCAAGAGGAGCGGGGGTGGCTAGGAGAGACCCAGTACTTC
>TRBV28|TRBJ1-6|.|.
CASNWGAPSSYNSPLHF
TGTGCCAGCAACTGGGGCGCACCGAGCTCCTATAATTCACCCCTCCACTTT
>TRBV21-1|TRBJ1-6|.|.
CASIRAPRRGSPLHF
TGTGCCAGCATCCGGGCTCCCAGGAGGGGCTCACCCCTCCACTTT
>TRBV28|TRBJ2-7|.|TRBD1
CASRKQGLRDEQYF
TGTGCCAGCAGGAAACAGGGGCTCAGGGACGAGCAGTACTTC
>TRBV6-5|TRBJ2-4|.|.
CASSSDRDNSQYF
TGTGCCAGCAGTTCCGACCGGGACAATTCTCAGTACTTC
>TRBV6-5|TRBJ1-6|.|TRBD1
CATRTGEEYSPLHF
TGTGCCACCCGGACAGGGGAAGAGTATTCACCCCTCCACTTT
>TRBV2|TRBJ1-6|.|.
CASSDTRNSPLHF
TGTGCCAGCAGTGATACACGAAATTCACCCCTCCACTTT
>TRBV15|TRBJ2-3|.|.
CATSRGLVDTQYF
TGTGCCACCAGCAGAGGGCTGGTGGATACGCAGTATTTT
>TRBV10-3|TRBJ1-2|.|.
CAISETHLGGDYTF
TGTGCCATCAGTGAGACCCATCTAGGAGGGGACTACACCTTC